This T cell receptor beta chain was sequenced in a study of blood T cell repertoires in COVID-19. Study context: Sites across the United States, Italy and Spain contributed samples from acute and convalescent COVID-19. T cells, B-cell-depleted T cells, or PBMCs provided the cDNA or gDNA that served as material.

This clone has just one count. Germline assignment: CDR1 LNHDA and CDR2 SQIVND (reference sequence). The CDR3 contains 14 residues. V lost 10 bases and J lost 1, with 16 bases in between. Original handling: Reference gene primer amplification gave nucleated cell count estimates. This table comes from immunoSEQ multiplex PCR, and its TCRdb copy is limited to in-frame clones, with some not included. The DNA gave D and trimming, while V, J and clone size come from that table. The table includes 200,000 or so clones, 75% to 90% detected once. The sample taken for sequencing was peripheral blood. The chain recombines TRBV19 with TRBJ1-1; D remains ambiguous. The receptor comes from a man between 65 and 85 years old with active or convalescent COVID-19. Here the CDR3 DNA reads TGTGCCACCACTCCCGGGGTAGCGAACACTGAAGCTTTCTTT. Protein product: CATTPGVANTEAFF. The entire variable domain, with the rest obtained from reference TRBV19 and TRBJ1-1, is as follows: DGGITQSPKYLFRKEGQNVTLSCEQNLNHDAMYWYRQDPGQGLRLIYYSQIVNDFQKGDIAEGYSVSREKKESFPLTVTSAQKNPTAFYLCATTPGVANTEAFFGQGTRLTVV.